A single sample is the source of the 15 T cell receptor beta chains below, sequenced in a study of cytomegalovirus exposure and HLA in healthy donors (dated by TCRdb to 2017 to 2019). Libraries were built with the immunoSEQ multiplex PCR assay. A mixture of 60 forward primers for TCR Vbeta segments and 13 reverse primers for TCR Jbeta segments was used in the multiplex PCR. This is the immuneACCESS table as TCRdb keeps it, with only in-frame sequences that have V and J called. A part of the clones is gone; compared with another copy, unresolved V genes explain less than half, and the rest is unexplained. The sample includes approximately 210,000 clones, with more than 60% observed a single time. The ten largest clones represent roughly 2.1% of the sample. The sequenced sample consisted of PBMCs. Every receptor here comes from a woman aged 30 to 39 in good health and CMV-seropositive.

The chain uses TRBV6-1 and TRBJ1-1; 9 bases match TRBD1. V shed 7 bases, J shed 3 bases, and the junction held 6 bases outside the gene matches. The CDR3 consists of 14 residues. The germline gives CDR1 MNHNS, CDR2 SASEGT. The DNA of the CDR3 is TGTGCCAGCAAACACAGGGGGCTGGACACTGAAGCTTTCTTT. Its protein is CASKHRGLDTEAFF.

The V and J genes are TRBV5-6 and TRBJ1-4, with a tentative D call TRBD1 (6 bases). There are 17 residues in the CDR3. Per the germline V gene, CDR1 is SGHDT and CDR2 is YYEEEE. V lost 1 base, J lost 1 base, and 14 bases lay in between. The CDR3 sequence is CASSLRGAQITNEKLFF. CDR3 bases: TGTGCCAGCAGCTTGCGGGGGGCGCAGATAACTAATGAAAAACTGTTTTTT.

The rearrangement joins TRBV27 to TRBJ2-3, with a tentative D call TRBD1 (5 bases). The CDR3 sequence is 15 residues long. Germline assignment: CDR1 MNHEY and CDR2 SMNVEV (reference sequence). With 6 bases removed from V and 2 bases from J, the gap between germline ends came to 15 bases. CDR3 loop: CASRGAWRDTDTQYF. CDR3 sequence (DNA): TGTGCCAGCAGAGGGGCTTGGCGAGACACAGATACGCAGTATTTT.

DNA of the CDR3: TGTGCCAGCACTACTCCGGGGACAGGCATACCGACGGGAGATACGCAGTATTTT. Its protein product is CASTTPGTGIPTGDTQYF. The chain links TRBV25-1 to TRBJ2-3, with 8 bases matching TRBD1. Per germline, CDR1 MGHDK and CDR2 SYGVNS. This CDR3 is 18 amino acids long. The trim removed 7 bases at V and 5 bases at J, leaving 20 bases unmatched.

This clone has just a few counts. The chain links TRBV5-1 to TRBJ2-1; perhaps TRBD2 as D (6 bases). The CDR3 extends over 15 amino acids. Germline loops: CDR1 SGHRS, CDR2 YFSETQ. Trimming removed 1 base from V and 2 bases from J, with 10 bases in between. The DNA of the CDR3 is TGCGCCAGCAGCTTGCGGGGGTTGCCCTACAATGAGCAGTTCTTC. Its translation is CASSLRGLPYNEQFF.

This clone was recorded only once. V is TRBV30 and J is TRBJ2-7, with D possibly TRBD2 on 7 matching bases. V dropped 8 bases and J dropped 5 bases, with 13 bases sitting between them. The CDR3 totals 11 residues. Germline loops: CDR1 GTSNPN, CDR2 SVGIG (reference sequence). The CDR3 nucleotides are TGTGCCCATGGGGGGGCCCACGAGCAGTACTTC. Its protein product is CAHGGAHEQYF.

This clone occurred a few times. CDR3 amino acids: CASSQAQGVQYF. The CDR3 nucleotides read TGCGCCAGCAGCCAAGCACAGGGTGTCCAGTACTTC. The chain recombines TRBV4-3 with TRBJ2-7; a weak D match, TRBD1 (6 bases). The CDR3 length is 12 residues. CDR1 is LGHNA, CDR2 YSLEER, per germline. V lost 1 base, J lost 10 bases, and 11 bases lay in between.

The J gene is TRBJ2-3, the V gene TRBV30, with TRBD2 matching over 8 bases. The CDR3 is made up of 16 amino acids. With 0 bases clipped from V and 4 bases from J, the junction kept 9 bases outside the gene matches. CDR1 and CDR2 (germline): GTSNPN, SVGIG (reference sequence). This CDR3 is CAWSVLAGGGADTQYF. For the CDR3, the DNA is TGTGCCTGGAGTGTACTTGCGGGAGGAGGCGCAGATACGCAGTATTTT. Together with reference TRBV30 and TRBJ2-3, the CDR3 gives the full variable domain: SQTIHQWPATLVQPVGSPLSLECTVEGTSNPNLYWYRQAAGRGLQLLFYSVGIGQISSEVPQNLSASRPQDRQFILSSKKLLLSDSGFYLCAWSVLAGGGADTQYFGPGTRLTVL.

V usage is TRBV7-2 and J usage is TRBJ1-2; D is perhaps TRBD1 (6 bases). Per the germline V gene, CDR1 is SGHTA and CDR2 is FQGNSA. The CDR3 consists of 16 residues. Trimming removed 2 bases at V and 3 bases at J, with 16 bases between. The CDR3 region is CASSLYQGRLDYGYTF. The CDR3 DNA reads TGTGCCAGCAGCTTATATCAGGGGCGCTTAGACTATGGCTACACCTTC. The full variable domain, completed using reference TRBV7-2 and TRBJ1-2, is GAGVSQSPSNKVTEKGKDVELRCDPISGHTALYWYRQSLGQGLEFLIYFQGNSAPDKSGLPSDRFSAERTGGSVSTLTIQRTQQEDSAVYLCASSLYQGRLDYGYTFGSGTRLTVV.

V is TRBV2 and J is TRBJ2-3; D is unresolved. V was cut by 2 bases and J by 0 bases, with 6 bases left in between. The CDR3 consists of 14 residues. Germline assignment: CDR1 SNHLY and CDR2 FYNNEI. CDR3 DNA sequence: TGTGCCAGCAGTGAATACTATAGCACAGATACGCAGTATTTT. Translation: CASSEYYSTDTQYF. The complete variable domain, with remaining parts taken from reference TRBV2 and TRBJ2-3, reads EPEVTQTPSHQVTQMGQEVILRCVPISNHLYFYWYRQILGQKVEFLVSFYNNEISEKSEIFDDQFSVERPDGSNFTLKIRSTKLEDSAMYFCASSEYYSTDTQYFGPGTRLTVL.

This clone was recorded a few times. A junction boundary mismatches the germline segment, possibly from a read error. The chain combines TRBV7-7 with TRBJ2-7; 11 bases fit TRBD1. Germline CDR1 and CDR2: SSHAT and FNYEAQ (reference sequence). The CDR3 is 15 residues long. DNA of the CDR3: TGTGCTAGCAGCTTAGGGGGGACAGGGGGAAATGAGCAGTACTTC. Translation: CASSLGGTGGNEQYF.

This sequence joins TRBV29-1 and TRBJ2-7, with a tentative D call TRBD1 (5 bases). The CDR3 runs 11 residues. V lost 6 bases, J lost 4 bases, and 10 bases lay in between. The V gene's germline CDR1 is SQVTM and CDR2 ANQGSEA. The CDR3 here is CSVTESYEQYF. As DNA, the CDR3 is TGCAGCGTGACAGAGTCATACGAGCAGTACTTC.

In the case of this clone: Relative to the germline gene, one junction end is altered; a read error may explain this. The gene calls are TRBV9 and TRBJ2-2, with 7 bases matching TRBD2. Germline V gene sequence: CDR1 SGDLS, CDR2 YYNGEE. The CDR3 runs to 15 residues. The CDR3 sequence: CASSVTSVSTGELLF. In nucleotides, the CDR3 is TGTGCCAGCAGCGTTACTAGCGTAAGCACCGGGGAGCTGCTTTTT.

The chain links TRBV7-9 to TRBJ1-2, with TRBD1 as a possible D gene (6 bases). The CDR3 spans 14 residues. V was trimmed by 5 bases and J by 1 base, leaving 11 bases between them. Germline V CDR1 and CDR2: SEHNR, FQNEAQ (reference sequence). The CDR3 region is CASSLGQNNYGYTF. The CDR3 bases are TGTGCCAGCAGCCTTGGACAGAATAACTATGGCTACACCTTC.

The chain couples TRBV7-2 to TRBJ2-7; 8 bases map to TRBD2. Germline lookup yields CDR1 SGHTA and CDR2 FQGNSA. The CDR3 has 16 amino acids. The ends lost 1 base at V and 2 bases at J; junction bases unmatched: 7. The CDR3, as DNA: TGTGCCAGCAGCTTAGAAGGGGGGACTAGGCCCTACGAGCAGTACTTC. Translated: CASSLEGGTRPYEQYF. Complete variable domain (other parts from reference TRBV7-2 and TRBJ2-7): GAGVSQSPSNKVTEKGKDVELRCDPISGHTALYWYRQSLGQGLEFLIYFQGNSAPDKSGLPSDRFSAERTGGSVSTLTIQRTQQEDSAVYLCASSLEGGTRPYEQYFGPGTRLTVT.